These 28 T cell receptor beta chains share one sample of origin, sequenced in a study of T cell repertoires in cytomegalovirus infection. MiXCR, run by TCRdb on the reads, gives a single entry per CDR3 protein. The sample consists of around 120,000 distinct CDR3 sequences, approximately 8.8% of them appearing once. Sequenced material: PBMCs. The receptor set was obtained from a human donor in good health (CMV status not recorded). Some clones in this sample may be carry-over from other donors' samples.

This clonotype was recorded at least ten times. The CDR3 reads CASSLRGPSTDTQYF. In DNA, the CDR3 is TGTGCCAGCAGCTTGAGGGGCCCTAGCACAGATACGCAGTATTTT. The chain uses TRBV7-9 and TRBJ2-3, with D perhaps TRBD1 or TRBD2 (5 bases each). The germline CDR1 and CDR2 sequences are SEHNR and FQNEAQ (reference sequence). There are 15 residues in the CDR3. Trimming cost V 3 bases and J 0 bases, with 10 bases left between them.

This clonotype was seen many times. This rearrangement joins TRBV12-5 to TRBJ1-4; 8 nucleotides agree with TRBD1. The germline CDR1 and CDR2 sequences are LGHNT and FRNRAP. With V trimmed by 5 bases and J by 7 bases, 6 bases remained unmatched. The CDR3 is 14 residues long. The CDR3 spells CASGPGQGGEKLFF. CDR3 bases: TGTGCTAGTGGTCCCGGACAGGGTGGTGAAAAACTGTTTTTT.

The V and J genes are TRBV2 and TRBJ1-2; no firm D call. The CDR3 contains 9 residues. V lost 3 bases, J lost 10 bases, and 3 bases lay in between. CDR1 and CDR2 from the germline V gene are SNHLY and FYNNEI. This chain's CDR3 is CASSDDYTF. In DNA form, the CDR3 reads TGTGCCAGCAGTGACGACTACACCTTC. Full variable domain (missing parts from reference TRBV2 and TRBJ1-2): EPEVTQTPSHQVTQMGQEVILRCVPISNHLYFYWYRQILGQKVEFLVSFYNNEISEKSEIFDDQFSVERPDGSNFTLKIRSTKLEDSAMYFCASSDDYTFGSGTRLTVV.

The J gene is TRBJ2-1, the V gene TRBV29-1; D gene ambiguous. The CDR3 spans 11 residues. V was clipped by 4 bases and J by 3 bases, with 4 bases between them. CDR1 SQVTM and CDR2 ANQGSEA come from the germline V gene. The CDR3 DNA sequence: TGCAGCGTTGTTCACTACAATGAGCAGTTCTTC. This codes for CSVVHYNEQFF.

The sample holds many counts of this clonotype. The chain is built from TRBV28 and TRBJ1-5, with a possible D match to TRBD1 (6 bases). The CDR3 sequence is 14 residues long. V was cut by 6 bases and J by 4 bases, with 13 bases left in between. Germline V gene lookup returns CDR1 MDHEN and CDR2 SYDVKM. The CDR3 nucleotides read TGTGCCAGCAGCTCACAGGGTCGAAATCAGCCCCAGCATTTT. Translating it yields CASSSQGRNQPQHF. The variable domain in full, with the rest retrieved from reference TRBV28 and TRBJ1-5, is DVKVTQSSRYLVKRTGEKVFLECVQDMDHENMFWYRQDPGLGLRLIYFSYDVKMKEKGDIPEGYSVSREKKERFSLILESASTNQTSMYLCASSSQGRNQPQHFGDGTRLSIL.

This clonotype has at least ten counts. The CDR3, as DNA: TGTGCCAGCTCACCACCGGGGAACAGGGATAGTGAGCAGTTCTTC. As protein: CASSPPGNRDSEQFF. The chain couples TRBV18 to TRBJ2-1, with TRBD1 as a possible D gene (6 bases). Germline V lookup: CDR1 KGHSH, CDR2 LQKENI. This CDR3 has 15 amino acids. The V and J ends lost 0 bases and 9 bases respectively, with 15 bases between them.

This clonotype was seen ten or more times. The chain uses TRBV7-8 and TRBJ1-6, with a weak D call TRBD1 (6 bases). CDR1 is SGHVS and CDR2 is FQNEAQ in the germline V gene. This CDR3 is built from 16 residues. V lost 2 bases to trimming and J lost 10 bases, with 18 bases between them. The CDR3 nucleotides read TGTGCCAGCAGCTTATTTGAGCAGGGGTCGAGGTCACCCCTCCACTTT. Residues: CASSLFEQGSRSPLHF.

This clonotype has ten or more counts. This chain links TRBV2 with TRBJ2-2; 10 positions agree with TRBD1. The trim removed 4 bases at V and 6 bases at J, leaving 5 bases unmatched. Per the germline V gene, CDR1 is SNHLY and CDR2 is FYNNEI. The CDR3 loop spans 15 amino acids. The chain's CDR3 is CASSGQGASPGELFF. CDR3 sequence (DNA): TGTGCCAGCAGTGGACAGGGGGCTTCCCCCGGGGAGCTGTTTTTT.

This clonotype occurred many times. J is TRBJ1-1 and V is TRBV7-2; 8 bases match TRBD1. V trimming: 5 bases; J trimming: 4 bases; junction bases outside the gene matches: 6. Germline CDR1 reads SGHTA; CDR2 reads FQGNSA. This CDR3 region has 14 residues. CDR3 bases: TGTGCCAGCAGCGGACGGACAGGGCTCACTGAAGCTTTCTTT. This codes for CASSGRTGLTEAFF.

This clonotype was found many times. The V gene is TRBV2, the J gene TRBJ2-6; D is undetermined. The CDR3 sequence is 16 residues long. V shed 0 bases and J shed 4 bases, with 10 bases lying between them. The germline V gene encodes CDR1 SNHLY and CDR2 FYNNEI. For the CDR3, the DNA is TGTGCCAGCAGTGAAGCCGGGCGTAGGGGGGCCAACGTCCTGACTTTC. Translation gives CASSEAGRRGANVLTF.

This clonotype came up many times. The chain is built from TRBV6-5 and TRBJ1-5; 8 positions agree with TRBD1. J gave up 7 bases and V 0 bases, and 8 bases lay outside the gene matches. The CDR3 totals 16 residues. In germline, CDR1 is MNHEY, CDR2 SVGAGI. The CDR3 sequence is CASSYSSQGAGQPQHF. In DNA, the CDR3 is TGTGCCAGCAGTTACTCGAGTCAGGGGGCCGGGCAGCCCCAGCATTTT.

The rearrangement joins TRBV29-1 to TRBJ1-4; TRBD1 aligns across 7 bases. The V gene's germline CDR1 is SQVTM and CDR2 ANQGSEA. This CDR3 comprises 13 residues. J lost 8 bases, V lost 5 bases, and 8 bases had no gene match. In DNA, the CDR3 is TGCAGCGTTCCCGACAGGGCGAGGGAAAAACTGTTTTTT. Translation: CSVPDRAREKLFF.

This clonotype has more than one count but fewer than ten. The CDR3 DNA is TGTGCCAGCAGTTTCGGGGGGGTTTCCTACGAGCAGTACTTC. Its translation: CASSFGGVSYEQYF. The V gene is TRBV12-3 or TRBV12-4, the J gene TRBJ2-7; 8 bases are shared with TRBD2. This CDR3 comprises 14 residues. The trim removed 3 bases at V and 1 base at J, leaving 2 bases unmatched.

This chain's CDR3 is CASRVGGGDEQFF. The DNA for the CDR3 is TGTGCCAGCAGGGTAGGGGGCGGGGATGAGCAGTTCTTC. The chain uses TRBV19 and TRBJ2-1; the D gene is possibly TRBD1 (7 bases). V gave up 9 bases and J gave up 8 bases, with 17 bases separating them. CDR1 is LNHDA and CDR2 is SQIVND in the germline V gene (reference sequence). The CDR3 extends over 13 amino acids. Together with reference TRBV19 and TRBJ2-1, the CDR3 gives the full variable domain: DGGITQSPKYLFRKEGQNVTLSCEQNLNHDAMYWYRQDPGQGLRLIYYSQIVNDFQKGDIAEGYSVSREKKESFPLTVTSAQKNPTAFYLCASRVGGGDEQFFGPGTRLTVL.

This clonotype was counted ten times or more. This sequence joins TRBV12-3 or TRBV12-4 and TRBJ2-7; maybe TRBD2 (6 bases). CDR3 length: 19 residues. The V end was cut by 7 bases, the J end by 1 base, with 29 bases between. The CDR3 here is CASTPQEGLARIASYEQYF. Written as DNA, the CDR3 is TGTGCCAGCACTCCTCAGGAGGGTTTGGCACGGATCGCTTCCTACGAGCAGTACTTC.

The sample holds many counts of this clonotype. The chain couples TRBV6-2 or TRBV6-3 to TRBJ2-1; D possibly uses TRBD1 or TRBD2 (5 bases each). Between the trimmed V and J ends, which lost 5 bases and 8 bases, there was a span of 19 bases. In germline, CDR1 is MNHEY, CDR2 SVGEGT. The CDR3 is 15 amino acids. CDR3 DNA: TGTGCCAGCAGTCCCGGGGCTAGACGGGGATATGAGCAGTTCTTC. The encoded protein is CASSPGARRGYEQFF.

This clonotype was found many times. The chain carries TRBV7-2 and TRBJ1-2; D is possibly TRBD1 (5 bases). V lost 3 bases and J 2 bases, leaving 16 bases between the germline ends. The CDR3 consists of 16 residues. Germline assignment: CDR1 SGHTA and CDR2 FQGNSA. DNA of the CDR3: TGTGCCAGCAGCTTTACCTCGGGGGAGTTAAACTATGGCTACACCTTC. Protein: CASSFTSGELNYGYTF. The full variable domain, with the rest looked up from reference TRBV7-2 and TRBJ1-2, is GAGVSQSPSNKVTEKGKDVELRCDPISGHTALYWYRQSLGQGLEFLIYFQGNSAPDKSGLPSDRFSAERTGGSVSTLTIQRTQQEDSAVYLCASSFTSGELNYGYTFGSGTRLTVV.

This clonotype came up many times. The CDR3 region has the DNA TGCAGTGCTAGGGGCCAGGGGGACTACGAGCAGTACTTC. Translating it yields CSARGQGDYEQYF. This chain uses TRBV20-1 with TRBJ2-7, with 7 nucleotides matching TRBD1. The CDR3 is 13 amino acids. The junction had 5 bases not matched to a gene; V was cut back by 3 bases and J by 3 bases. Germline V CDR1 and CDR2: DFQATT, SNEGSKA (reference sequence).

This clonotype was seen ten or more times. The V gene is TRBV7-2, the J gene TRBJ1-1; the D gene is possibly TRBD1 (5 bases). The CDR3 runs to 13 residues. Trimming took off 6 bases at V and 3 bases at J, with 11 bases between the two ends. Germline CDR1 is SGHTA and CDR2 is FQGNSA. The CDR3 reads CASSRWGDTEAFF. CDR3 nucleotides: TGTGCCAGCAGTAGATGGGGGGACACTGAAGCTTTCTTT. Full variable domain (rest looked up from reference TRBV7-2 and TRBJ1-1): GAGVSQSPSNKVTEKGKDVELRCDPISGHTALYWYRQSLGQGLEFLIYFQGNSAPDKSGLPSDRFSAERTGGSVSTLTIQRTQQEDSAVYLCASSRWGDTEAFFGQGTRLTVV.

Ten or more counts support this clonotype. The genes are TRBV7-2 and TRBJ2-1; 12 positions agree with TRBD2. The CDR3 has 15 residues. After removal of 2 bases from V and 6 bases from J, the junction contained 2 bases not matched to a gene. CDR1 SGHTA and CDR2 FQGNSA come from the germline V gene. CDR3 amino acids: CASSLQLAGGNEQFF. The CDR3 nucleotides are TGTGCCAGCAGCTTACAACTAGCGGGGGGCAATGAGCAGTTCTTC.

This clonotype showed up many times. The chain is built from TRBV7-2 and TRBJ2-7, with 9 bases fitting TRBD1. The junction had 5 bases not matched to a gene; V was cut back by 4 bases and J by 1 base. From germline, CDR1 is SGHTA and CDR2 FQGNSA. The CDR3 loop spans 15 amino acids. The CDR3 loop is CASSSGTGRSYEQYF. The CDR3 DNA sequence: TGTGCCAGCAGCTCCGGGACAGGGCGGTCCTACGAGCAGTACTTC.

This clonotype was counted ten times or more. V and J are TRBV12-3 or TRBV12-4 and TRBJ2-7, with a possible D match to TRBD1 (6 bases). With 2 bases removed from V and 6 bases from J, the gap between germline ends came to 11 bases. The CDR3 spans 13 residues. CDR3 DNA sequence: TGTGCCAGCAGTTTAACAGGGTTGGCCGAGCAGTACTTC. Translation gives CASSLTGLAEQYF.

The chain employs TRBV2 and TRBJ1-5, with D possibly matching TRBD1 (5 bases). The V end lost 6 bases, the J end lost 6 bases, and 15 bases lay between the germline ends. Germline CDR1 and CDR2: SNHLY and FYNNEI. The CDR3 has 14 amino acids. CDR3 sequence: CASSPGTMGQPQHF. DNA of the CDR3: TGTGCCAGCAGCCCCGGGACGATGGGTCAGCCCCAGCATTTT.

The CDR3 reads CSARDGDFQETQYF. CDR3 DNA sequence: TGCAGTGCTAGAGATGGGGACTTTCAAGAGACCCAGTACTTC. This chain uses TRBV20-1 with TRBJ2-5; D is possibly TRBD2 (6 bases). Germline CDR1 is DFQATT and CDR2 is SNEGSKA (reference sequence). Trimming left V 0 bases short and J 2 bases short, with 10 bases between. The CDR3 sequence is 14 residues long.

This clonotype has a count of ten or more. The V gene is TRBV11-2, the J gene TRBJ2-3; D not certain. V lost 7 bases and J lost 2, with 16 bases in between. Germline CDR1 reads SGHAT; CDR2 reads FQNNGV. The CDR3 has 15 residues. DNA for the CDR3: TGTGCCAGCACCGGGTTGAGCGATCTCACAGATACGCAGTATTTT. It yields the protein CASTGLSDLTDTQYF.

As for this clonotype: No conserved phenylalanine or tryptophan is present at the end of the CDR3, so a read error is the likely explanation. The chain employs TRBV5-1 and TRBJ1-1; 10 nucleotides match TRBD1. The CDR3 totals 16 residues. Germline V gene sequence: CDR1 SGHRS, CDR2 YFSETQ. The trim removed 3 bases at V and 0 bases at J, leaving 5 bases unmatched. The CDR3 region is CASSSDRGALNTEAFC. CDR3 coding DNA: TGCGCCAGCAGCTCGGACAGGGGGGCCCTGAACACTGAAGCTTTCTGT.

This clonotype was counted many times. The chain is built from TRBV6-6 and TRBJ1-2; TRBD1 might be the D (5 bases). The V gene's germline CDR1 is MNHNY and CDR2 SVGAGI (reference sequence). CDR3 size: 12 residues. V was trimmed by 7 bases and J by 6 bases, leaving 12 bases between them. For the CDR3, the DNA is TGTGCCAGCACCGAAGGGGACGATGGCTACACCTTC. It encodes CASTEGDDGYTF.

This clonotype occurred many times. For the CDR3, the DNA is TGCGCCAGCAGCTTAGGGATCTTGAGCTCCTACGAGCAGTACTTC. Translation: CASSLGILSSYEQYF. The chain uses TRBV5-1 and TRBJ2-7; D not certain. The V and J ends lost 2 bases and 0 bases respectively, with 12 bases between them. The CDR3 totals 15 residues. CDR1 and CDR2 (germline): SGHRS, YFSETQ.